The rows below give T cell receptor beta chains drawn from one sample of a study of blood T cell repertoires in COVID-19. Here immunoSEQ multiplex PCR was the method, and the copy in TCRdb shows in-frame clones only, minus some. The sample has 68,000 or so clones, about 74% seen once. The sequenced sample was peripheral blood. These receptors all come from a human donor in a cohort sampled during active COVID-19. CDR3s include the opening cysteine and the closing phenylalanine or tryptophan. D genes are given only for firm matches. Some rows mark clone size as missing; the rest say once, few, many or name a class of expanded clone.

d_call j_call clone_size v_call cdr3_aa cdr3_nt
- TRBJ1-2 - TRBV6-5 CATTDPPNYGYTF TGTGCCACCACAGACCCTCCTAACTATGGCTACACCTTC
TRBD1 TRBJ1-2 - TRBV6-1 CASSEPGGWATGYTF TGTGCCAGCAGTGAACCAGGGGGTTGGGCTACTGGCTACACCTTC
TRBD2 TRBJ2-3 - TRBV5-1 CASSLTSGRASDTQYF TGCGCCAGCAGCTTAACTAGCGGGAGGGCCTCAGATACGCAGTATTTT
TRBD2 TRBJ2-3 - TRBV5-1 CASSLGGTRPDTQYF TGCGCCAGCAGCTTGGGCGGGACTAGGCCAGATACGCAGTATTTT
- TRBJ2-2 - TRBV24-1 CATSDFRATTNTGELFF TGTGCCACCAGTGATTTCAGGGCCACTACGAACACCGGGGAGCTGTTTTTT
TRBD1 TRBJ1-3 - TRBV6-1 CASSEDRGANTIYF TGTGCCAGCAGTGAAGACAGGGGGGCAAACACCATATATTTT
TRBD1 TRBJ1-5 - TRBV23-1 CASSHPPPGQGPYSNQPQHF TGCGCCAGCAGTCATCCTCCACCGGGACAGGGACCATATAGCAATCAGCCCCAGCATTTT
TRBD1 TRBJ1-2 - TRBV2 CASSERLLNRGHGYTF TGTGCCAGCAGTGAAAGGCTCCTAAACAGGGGTCATGGCTACACCTTC
- TRBJ1-1 - TRBV2 CASSEKQGGTEAFF TGTGCCAGCAGTGAAAAGCAGGGCGGCACTGAAGCTTTCTTT
TRBD2 TRBJ2-3 few TRBV6-1 CASRTTSGVSDTQYF TGTGCCAGCAGGACGACTAGCGGGGTGTCAGATACGCAGTATTTT
- TRBJ1-3 - TRBV6-5 CASSSMQGTGNTIYF TGTGCCAGCAGTTCCATGCAGGGGACTGGAAACACCATATATTTT
- TRBJ2-1 - TRBV28 CASSLGGADYNEQFF TGTGCCAGCAGTTTGGGGGGAGCGGACTACAATGAGCAGTTCTTC
TRBD1 TRBJ1-2 - TRBV30 CACGDRGYGYTF TGTGCCTGTGGGGACAGGGGTTATGGCTACACCTTC
- TRBJ1-2 - TRBV4-1 CASSQVQQGAYGYTF TGCGCCAGCAGCCAAGTCCAACAGGGAGCCTATGGCTACACCTTC
TRBD2 TRBJ2-5 - TRBV5-1 CASSIIIAGSGETQYF TGCGCCAGCAGCATAATCATAGCGGGGTCAGGAGAGACCCAGTACTTC
TRBD2 TRBJ2-2 - TRBV3-1/TRBV3-2 CASGTQRENPADTGELFF TGTGCCAGCGGAACACAGCGGGAGAACCCCGCGGACACCGGGGAGCTGTTTTTT
- TRBJ2-7 - TRBV19 CASSIRVNYEQYF TGTGCCAGTAGTATCCGGGTCAACTACGAGCAGTACTTC
TRBD1 TRBJ1-4 - TRBV19 CASSTTSGTGSEKLFF TGTGCCAGTAGTACGACCTCCGGGACAGGGTCTGAAAAACTGTTTTTT
TRBD2 TRBJ2-7 - TRBV5-1 CASSLIAGAYEQYF TGCGCCAGCAGCTTGATAGCGGGAGCCTACGAGCAGTACTTC
- TRBJ2-1 - TRBV5-8 CASSYTREQFF TGTGCCAGCAGCTATACTAGGGAGCAGTTCTTC
TRBD2 TRBJ2-7 - TRBV28 CASSSLVAGDRYEQYF TGTGCCAGCAGTTCACTAGTAGCGGGAGATCGGTACGAGCAGTACTTC
TRBD1 TRBJ2-7 - TRBV28 CAIYRGHEQYF TGTGCCATCTACAGGGGCCACGAGCAGTACTTC
TRBD1 TRBJ2-2 few TRBV19 CASSMGQSTGELFF TGTGCCAGTAGTATGGGACAGAGCACCGGGGAGCTGTTTTTT